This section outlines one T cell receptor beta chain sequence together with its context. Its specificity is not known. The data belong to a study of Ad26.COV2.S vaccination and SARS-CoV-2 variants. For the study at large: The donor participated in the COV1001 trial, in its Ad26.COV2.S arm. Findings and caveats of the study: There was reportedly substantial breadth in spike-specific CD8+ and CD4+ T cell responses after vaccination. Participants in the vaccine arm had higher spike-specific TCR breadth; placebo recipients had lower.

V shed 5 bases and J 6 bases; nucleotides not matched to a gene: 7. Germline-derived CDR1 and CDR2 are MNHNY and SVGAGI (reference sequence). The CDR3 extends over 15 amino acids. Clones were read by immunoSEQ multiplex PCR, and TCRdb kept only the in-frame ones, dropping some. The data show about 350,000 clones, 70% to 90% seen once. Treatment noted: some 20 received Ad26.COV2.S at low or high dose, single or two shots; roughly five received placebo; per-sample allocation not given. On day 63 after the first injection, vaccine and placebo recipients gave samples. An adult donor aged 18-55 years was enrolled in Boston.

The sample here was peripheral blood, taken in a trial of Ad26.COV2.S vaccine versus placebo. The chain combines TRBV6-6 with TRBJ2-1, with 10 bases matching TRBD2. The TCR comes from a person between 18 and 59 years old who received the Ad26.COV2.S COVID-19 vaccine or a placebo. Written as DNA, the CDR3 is TGTGCCAGCAGTGTAGCGGGAGGAACCGTCAATGAGCAGTTCTTC. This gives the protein CASSVAGGTVNEQFF.